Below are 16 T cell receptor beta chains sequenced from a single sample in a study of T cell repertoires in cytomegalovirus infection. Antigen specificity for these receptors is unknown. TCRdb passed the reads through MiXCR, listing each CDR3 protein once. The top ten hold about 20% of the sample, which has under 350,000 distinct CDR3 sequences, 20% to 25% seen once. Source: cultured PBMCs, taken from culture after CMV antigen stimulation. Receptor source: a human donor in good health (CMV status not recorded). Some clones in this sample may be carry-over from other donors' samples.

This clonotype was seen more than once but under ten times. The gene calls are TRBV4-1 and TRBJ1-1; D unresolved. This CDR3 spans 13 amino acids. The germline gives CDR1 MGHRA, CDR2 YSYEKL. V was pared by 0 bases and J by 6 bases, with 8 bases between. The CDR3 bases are TGCGCCAGCAGCCAAGATACGGTACCTGAAGCTTTCTTT. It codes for CASSQDTVPEAFF.

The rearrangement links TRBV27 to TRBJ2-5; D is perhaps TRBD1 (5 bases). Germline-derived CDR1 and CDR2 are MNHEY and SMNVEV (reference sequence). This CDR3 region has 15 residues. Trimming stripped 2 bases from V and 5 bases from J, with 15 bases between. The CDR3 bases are TGTGCCAGCAGTTTAAGTCAAGGAAGGGGCGAGACCCAGTACTTC. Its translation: CASSLSQGRGETQYF.

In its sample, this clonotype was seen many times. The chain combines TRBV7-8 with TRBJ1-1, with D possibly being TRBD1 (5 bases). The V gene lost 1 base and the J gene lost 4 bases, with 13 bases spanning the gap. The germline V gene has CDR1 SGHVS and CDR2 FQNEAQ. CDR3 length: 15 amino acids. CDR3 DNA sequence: TGTGCCAGCAGCTTAGTAACGGGGGGGGGCACTGAAGCTTTCTTT. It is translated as CASSLVTGGGTEAFF.

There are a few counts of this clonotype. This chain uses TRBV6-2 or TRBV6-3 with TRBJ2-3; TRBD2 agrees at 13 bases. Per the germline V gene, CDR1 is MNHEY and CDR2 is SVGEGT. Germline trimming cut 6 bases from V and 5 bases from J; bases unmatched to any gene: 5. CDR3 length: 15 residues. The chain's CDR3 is CASRLAGGPGDTQYF. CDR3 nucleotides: TGTGCCAGCAGACTAGCGGGAGGGCCCGGAGATACGCAGTATTTT.

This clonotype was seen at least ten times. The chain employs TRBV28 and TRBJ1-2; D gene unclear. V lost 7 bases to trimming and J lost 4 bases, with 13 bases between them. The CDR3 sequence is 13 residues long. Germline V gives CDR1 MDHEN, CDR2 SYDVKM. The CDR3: CASKSASLYGYTF. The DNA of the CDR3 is TGTGCCAGCAAGTCAGCTTCACTCTATGGCTACACCTTC.

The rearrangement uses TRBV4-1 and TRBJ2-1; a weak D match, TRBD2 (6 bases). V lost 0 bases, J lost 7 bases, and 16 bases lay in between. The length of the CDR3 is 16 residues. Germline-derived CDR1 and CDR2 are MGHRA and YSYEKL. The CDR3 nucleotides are TGCGCCAGCAGCCAAGACCGGGACTGGGGTCCTAATGAGCAGTTCTTC. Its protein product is CASSQDRDWGPNEQFF.

As DNA, the CDR3 is TGTGCCAGCAGCTTATTAGAAAACGGGGATACGCAGTATTTT. Protein: CASSLLENGDTQYF. J is TRBJ2-3 and V is TRBV7-3; no clear D gene. CDR1 is SGHTA and CDR2 is FQGTGA in the germline V gene. The V gene lost 2 bases and the J gene lost 6 bases, with 12 bases spanning the gap. The CDR3 loop spans 14 amino acids.

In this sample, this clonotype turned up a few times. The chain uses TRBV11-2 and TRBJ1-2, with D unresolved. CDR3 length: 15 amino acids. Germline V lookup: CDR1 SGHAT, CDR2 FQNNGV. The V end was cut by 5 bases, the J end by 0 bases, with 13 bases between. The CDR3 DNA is TGTGCCAGCAGCGCCATTCGGCGGACTAACTATGGCTACACCTTC. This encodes CASSAIRRTNYGYTF.

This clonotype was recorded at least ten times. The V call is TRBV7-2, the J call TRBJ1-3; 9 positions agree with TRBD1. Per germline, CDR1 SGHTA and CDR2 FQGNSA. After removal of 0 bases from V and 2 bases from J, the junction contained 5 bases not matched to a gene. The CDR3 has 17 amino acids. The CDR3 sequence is CASSLALRTGAGNTIYF. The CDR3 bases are TGTGCCAGCAGCTTAGCGCTGAGGACAGGGGCTGGAAACACCATATATTTT. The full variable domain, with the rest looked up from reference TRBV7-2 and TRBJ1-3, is GAGVSQSPSNKVTEKGKDVELRCDPISGHTALYWYRQSLGQGLEFLIYFQGNSAPDKSGLPSDRFSAERTGGSVSTLTIQRTQQEDSAVYLCASSLALRTGAGNTIYFGEGSWLTVV.

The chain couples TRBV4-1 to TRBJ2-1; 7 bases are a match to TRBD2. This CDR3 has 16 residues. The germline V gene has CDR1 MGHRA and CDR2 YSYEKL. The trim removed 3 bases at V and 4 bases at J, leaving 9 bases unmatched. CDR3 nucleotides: TGCGCCAGCAGCCAGGTGCGGCGGGAGTGGTACAATGAGCAGTTCTTC. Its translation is CASSQVRREWYNEQFF.

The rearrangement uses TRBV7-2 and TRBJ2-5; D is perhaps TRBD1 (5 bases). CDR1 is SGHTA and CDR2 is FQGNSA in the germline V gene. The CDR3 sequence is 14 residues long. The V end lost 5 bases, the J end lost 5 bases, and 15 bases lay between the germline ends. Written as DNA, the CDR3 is TGTGCCAGCAGCCCCATGGGGCTGTCGGAGACCCAGTACTTC. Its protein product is CASSPMGLSETQYF.

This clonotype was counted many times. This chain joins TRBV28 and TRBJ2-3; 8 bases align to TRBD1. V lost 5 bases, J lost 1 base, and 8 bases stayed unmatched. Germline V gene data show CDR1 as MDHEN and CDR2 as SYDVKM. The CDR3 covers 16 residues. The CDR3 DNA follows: TGTGCCAGCAGTCCAGGACAGGGCCCGGGCACAGATACGCAGTATTTT. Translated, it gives CASSPGQGPGTDTQYF.

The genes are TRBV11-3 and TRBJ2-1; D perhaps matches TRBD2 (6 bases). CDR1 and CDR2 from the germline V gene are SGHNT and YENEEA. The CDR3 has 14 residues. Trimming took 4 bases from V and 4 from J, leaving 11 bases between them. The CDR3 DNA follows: TGTGCCAGCAGCTCCGGGACTGGGTACAATGAGCAGTTCTTC. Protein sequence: CASSSGTGYNEQFF.

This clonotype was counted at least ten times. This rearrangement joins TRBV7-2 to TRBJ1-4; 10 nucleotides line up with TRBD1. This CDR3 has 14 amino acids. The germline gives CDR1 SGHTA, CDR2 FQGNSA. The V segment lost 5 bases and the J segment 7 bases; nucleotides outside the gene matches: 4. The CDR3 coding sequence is TGTGCCAGCAGCGGAAGACAGGGGGCTGAAAAACTGTTTTTT. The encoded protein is CASSGRQGAEKLFF.

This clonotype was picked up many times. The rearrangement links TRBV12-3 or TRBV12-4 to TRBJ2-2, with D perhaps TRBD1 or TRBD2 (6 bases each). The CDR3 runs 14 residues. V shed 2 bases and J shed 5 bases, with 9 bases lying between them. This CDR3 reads CASSLRGGTGELFF. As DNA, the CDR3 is TGTGCCAGCAGTTTAAGAGGGGGGACCGGGGAGCTGTTTTTT.

DNA for the CDR3: TGTGCCAGCAGAAAAAAAGGGACAGGGAATCAGCCCCAGCATTTT. It specifies CASRKKGTGNQPQHF. This sequence joins TRBV6-5 and TRBJ1-5; 9 bases agree with TRBD1. The CDR3 length is 15 residues. The junction had 7 bases not matched to a gene; V was cut back by 6 bases and J by 4 bases. In germline, CDR1 is MNHEY, CDR2 SVGAGI.